The 8 T cell receptor beta chains presented below share a single source sample, sequenced in a study of metastatic and nonmetastatic thyroid tumors. None of the patients had undergone any treatment ahead of thyroid surgery. TCRdb re-analyzed the PCR reads using MiXCR. The sample records 15,000 to 20,000 clones, roughly 29% being singletons. The sample comprised blood. These receptors originate from a female donor with papillary thyroid cancer or a benign thyroid nodule (not recorded which). Some clones in this sample may be carry-over from other donors' samples.

The chain combines TRBV12-3 or TRBV12-4 with TRBJ2-7, with 11 bases lining up with TRBD1. The CDR3 covers 14 residues. Germline trimming cut 5 bases from V and 1 base from J; bases unmatched to any gene: 1. DNA for the CDR3: TGTGCCAGCAGTGGGACAGGGGGTTCCTACGAGCAGTACTTC. The encoded protein is CASSGTGGSYEQYF.

This clone was recorded at least ten times. Other DNA sequences from this sample encode an identical CDR3 as well. The gene calls are TRBV4-1 and TRBJ2-1; a weak D match, TRBD2 (7 bases). The CDR3 consists of 15 residues. Germline V gene sequence: CDR1 MGHRA, CDR2 YSYEKL. V lost 1 base and J lost 6, with 13 bases in between. The CDR3 coding sequence is TGCGCCAGCAGCCAAGCCCAAGGGGGGGTCAATGAGCAGTTCTTC. Its protein product is CASSQAQGGVNEQFF.

Judged by abundance, this clone is medium-sized. J is TRBJ1-6 and V is TRBV12-3 or TRBV12-4; 9 bases align to TRBD1. The CDR3 spans 14 residues. Trimming removed 5 bases from V and 8 bases from J; junction bases left unmatched: 4. CDR3 bases: TGTGCCAGCAGTGAAACAGGGGGCCATTCACCCCTCCACTTT. Translating gives CASSETGGHSPLHF.

This clone was recorded a few times. V and J are TRBV7-3 and TRBJ1-5, with no clear D. CDR1 is SGHTA, CDR2 FQGTGA, per germline. V was pared by 8 bases and J by 0 bases, with 5 bases between. This CDR3 spans 12 amino acids. CDR3 loop: CASRHSNQPQHF. The CDR3 nucleotides read TGTGCCAGCCGGCATAGCAATCAGCCCCAGCATTTT. Filled out from reference TRBV7-3 and TRBJ1-5, the complete variable domain reads GAGVSQTPSNKVTEKGKYVELRCDPISGHTALYWYRQSLGQGPEFLIYFQGTGAADDSGLPNDRFFAVRPEGSVSTLKIQRTERGDSAVYLCASRHSNQPQHFGDGTRLSIL.

Within the sample, this clone is medium-sized. The gene calls are TRBV9 and TRBJ1-1; 7 bases map to TRBD1. The CDR3 totals 14 residues. J was trimmed by 0 bases and V by 3 bases; bases with no gene match: 2. Germline values: CDR1 SGDLS, CDR2 YYNGEE. This chain's CDR3 is CASSAQGVNTEAFF. For the CDR3, the DNA is TGTGCCAGCAGCGCCCAGGGGGTGAACACTGAAGCTTTCTTT.

The V gene is TRBV4-3, the J gene TRBJ2-7; D is possibly TRBD2 (6 bases). V dropped 3 bases and J dropped 1 base, with 16 bases sitting between them. Germline assignment: CDR1 LGHNA and CDR2 YSLEER. The CDR3 loop spans 16 amino acids. In nucleotides, the CDR3 is TGCGCCAGCAGCCAGGGGATAGCGGCCAGGTCCTACGAGCAGTACTTC. Translation: CASSQGIAARSYEQYF.

The chain uses TRBV20-1 and TRBJ2-3; D is ambiguous. The ends were cut back, 3 bases at V and 6 bases at J, with 7 bases in the middle. Germline lookup yields CDR1 DFQATT and CDR2 SNEGSKA (reference sequence). The CDR3 is made up of 11 amino acids. The CDR3 DNA sequence: TGCAGTGCTAGTAACCTCGATACGCAGTATTTT. Residues: CSASNLDTQYF.

This clone was recorded a few times. The chain is built from TRBV10-3 and TRBJ2-5; D perhaps matches TRBD1 (6 bases). This CDR3 has 15 amino acids. The V end was cut by 7 bases, the J end by 1 base, with 16 bases between. From germline, CDR1 is ENHRY and CDR2 SYGVKD. As DNA, the CDR3 is TGTGCCATCACCCCGCGCCAGGGGCCCCAAGAGACCCAGTACTTC. The encoded protein is CAITPRQGPQETQYF.